Below, one T cell receptor beta chain is given with its context. The sample originates from a study of blood T cell repertoires in COVID-19. The wider study: Whether acute or convalescent, the COVID-19 samples came from the United States, Italy and Spain. T cells, B-cell-depleted T cells, or PBMCs supplied cDNA or gDNA.

Germline CDR1 SGHAT, CDR2 FQNNGV. Trimming cost V 4 bases and J 6 bases; bases outside gene matches: 4. This CDR3 region has 14 residues. In the source study's methods: It was from reference gene primer amplification that nucleated cell counts were estimated. The data were produced by immunoSEQ multiplex PCR, yet TCRdb's version contains in-frame clones alone and is incomplete. That table supplies the V and J calls and clone size; D and trimming were determined from the DNA. The sample lists over 55,000 clones; about 86% were seen once. Seattle patient enrollment occurred during active infection, with longitudinal follow-up thereafter.

This chain uses TRBV11-2 with TRBJ2-1, with TRBD2 matching over 9 bases. The sequence was collected from a man older than 75 with COVID-19, enrolled during active disease. The specimen was peripheral blood. The CDR3, as DNA: TGTGCCAGCAGCTCTAGCGGGAACACCAATGAGCAGTTCTTC. Residues: CASSSSGNTNEQFF.